What follows are 31 T cell receptor beta chains derived from one specimen sequenced in a study of OX40 agonist ivuxolimab in advanced cancers. Produced via immunoSEQ multiplex PCR; TCRdb's table is partial and in-frame only. Of 73,000 or so clones listed, 86% are singletons. The input for sequencing was CD4+ or CD8+ T cells sorted from blood, taken in a trial of the OX40 agonist ivuxolimab. These receptors were obtained from an adult with an advanced solid tumor such as melanoma, head and neck, liver or kidney cancer.

The rearrangement uses TRBV6-6 and TRBJ1-5; maybe TRBD1 (5 bases). Trimming shortened V by 8 bases and J by 2 bases, and 16 bases separated the two germline ends. This CDR3 has 15 residues. From germline, CDR1 is MNHNY and CDR2 SVGAGI (reference sequence). The CDR3 is CASLGGVDGNQPQHF. The DNA for the CDR3 is TGTGCCAGCCTTGGGGGGGTTGACGGCAATCAGCCCCAGCATTTT.

V and J are TRBV14 and TRBJ2-3, with 10 bases fitting TRBD1. CDR3 length: 15 residues. CDR1 and CDR2 from the germline V gene are SGHDN and FVKESK. The trim removed 2 bases at V and 6 bases at J, leaving 5 bases unmatched. CDR3 bases: TGTGCCAGCAGCCAACGGACAGGGGGAAAGGATACGCAGTATTTT. This codes for CASSQRTGGKDTQYF.

V is TRBV10-1 and J is TRBJ1-1; maybe TRBD1 (5 bases). CDR1 is WNHNN and CDR2 is SYGVQD in the germline V gene (reference sequence). The CDR3 extends over 15 amino acids. With 3 bases removed from V and 6 bases from J, the gap between germline ends came to 17 bases. In DNA form, the CDR3 reads TGCGCCAGCAGTGACCCCGGGGCGCCTACGGCTGAAGCTTTCTTT. Amino acids: CASSDPGAPTAEAFF.

The J gene is TRBJ2-1, the V gene TRBV20-1; D may correspond to TRBD1 or TRBD2 (5 bases each). Per germline, CDR1 DFQATT and CDR2 SNEGSKA (reference sequence). The CDR3 sequence is 11 residues long. V was trimmed by 7 bases and J by 7 bases, leaving 11 bases between them. The CDR3 coding sequence is TGCAGTGTGGGGGACCTAAATGAGCAGTTCTTC. Amino acids: CSVGDLNEQFF.

The rearrangement links TRBV9 to TRBJ2-5, with D possibly being TRBD1 (5 bases). The CDR3 extends over 16 amino acids. V shed 0 bases and J shed 0 bases, with 12 bases lying between them. In germline, CDR1 is SGDLS, CDR2 YYNGEE. This CDR3 reads CASSVAVKGYQETQYF. In DNA form, the CDR3 reads TGTGCCAGCAGCGTAGCTGTGAAGGGGTACCAAGAGACCCAGTACTTC.

The chain couples TRBV30 to TRBJ1-1; D uncertain. The CDR3 covers 16 residues. Germline values: CDR1 GTSNPN, CDR2 SVGIG (reference sequence). Trimming left V 0 bases short and J 0 bases short, with 14 bases between. In DNA form, the CDR3 reads TGTGCCTGGAGTGTCAGACGTGGGCTCATGAACACTGAAGCTTTCTTT. Translation gives CAWSVRRGLMNTEAFF.

The chain carries TRBV5-1 and TRBJ2-5; possible D gene TRBD2, 5 bases. TRBJ2-7 explains the end of the DNA better; the J call may be wrong. CDR1 and CDR2 (germline): SGHRS, YFSETQ. The CDR3 totals 13 residues. The DNA of the CDR3 is TGCGCCAGCAGCTTGAGCGGCCACTACGAGCAGTACTTC. Translation gives CASSLSGHYEQYF.

The chain is built from TRBV27 and TRBJ1-6; weak D call: TRBD1 (6 bases). The CDR3 extends over 18 amino acids. Germline V CDR1 and CDR2: MNHEY, SMNVEV (reference sequence). Trimming took off 0 bases at V and 5 bases at J, with 17 bases between the two ends. The CDR3 is CASSLSKLIRGDNSPLHF. CDR3 nucleotide sequence: TGTGCCAGCAGTTTATCGAAACTTATCAGGGGAGATAATTCACCCCTCCACTTT.

The CDR3 reads CASSGSEIQIYEQYF. In DNA, the CDR3 is TGTGCCAGCAGCGGATCCGAGATTCAGATCTACGAGCAGTACTTC. This chain joins TRBV28 and TRBJ2-7, with D unresolved. Trimming pared 6 bases from V and 3 bases from J, leaving 18 bases between. Per germline, CDR1 MDHEN and CDR2 SYDVKM. The CDR3 totals 15 residues. Complete variable domain (other parts from reference TRBV28 and TRBJ2-7): DVKVTQSSRYLVKRTGEKVFLECVQDMDHENMFWYRQDPGLGLRLIYFSYDVKMKEKGDIPEGYSVSREKKERFSLILESASTNQTSMYLCASSGSEIQIYEQYFGPGTRLTVT.

The rearrangement links TRBV18 to TRBJ2-6; no definite D call. This CDR3 is built from 15 residues. V shed 3 bases and J shed 0 bases, with 6 bases lying between them. Germline-derived CDR1 and CDR2 are KGHSH and LQKENI. The CDR3 sequence is CASSPQISGANVLTF. The CDR3 DNA follows: TGTGCCAGCTCACCCCAGATCTCTGGGGCCAACGTCCTGACTTTC.

CDR3 in amino acids: CASSPRQSDSGNTIYF. The CDR3 bases are TGTGCCAGCAGCCCTCGACAGTCTGACTCTGGAAACACCATATATTTT. The chain couples TRBV7-9 to TRBJ1-3; D possibly corresponds to TRBD1 (5 bases). The CDR3 is 16 residues long. The V and J ends lost 5 bases and 0 bases respectively, with 14 bases between them. The V gene's germline CDR1 is SEHNR and CDR2 FQNEAQ (reference sequence). Full variable domain (outside the CDR3, taken from reference TRBV7-9 and TRBJ1-3): DTGVSQNPRHKITKRGQNVTFRCDPISEHNRLYWYRQTLGQGPEFLTYFQNEAQLEKSRLLSDRFSAERPKGSFSTLEIQRTEQGDSAMYLCASSPRQSDSGNTIYFGEGSWLTVV.

This chain uses TRBV13 with TRBJ2-1; 8 bases align to TRBD2. The V gene end was trimmed by 5 bases and the J gene end by 5 bases; junction bases not matched to a gene: 5. CDR3 length equals 14 residues. Germline CDR1 and CDR2: PRHDT and FYEKMQ (reference sequence). The CDR3 DNA reads as TGTGCCAGCAGCCCGGGGGGGGCTGACAATGAGCAGTTCTTC. This translates into CASSPGGADNEQFF.

This clone was seen a few times. The DNA for the CDR3 is TGTGCCAGCAGCATAGACATAGGGAACTATGGCTACACCTTC. It is translated as CASSIDIGNYGYTF. This chain uses TRBV9 with TRBJ1-2, with D unresolved. V lost 4 bases and J lost 2, with 12 bases in between. From germline, CDR1 is SGDLS and CDR2 YYNGEE. The CDR3 spans 14 residues.

The chain is built from TRBV2 and TRBJ1-1; no reliable D call. The CDR3 spans 12 residues. CDR1 is SNHLY, CDR2 FYNNEI, per germline. Trimming removed 5 bases at V and 4 bases at J, with 8 bases between. Here the CDR3 DNA reads TGTGCCAGCAGTCGAAGGGCCACTGAAGCTTTCTTT. This encodes CASSRRATEAFF.

This rearrangement joins TRBV6-6 to TRBJ1-2; TRBD1 is a possible D gene (6 bases). Germline lookup yields CDR1 MNHNY and CDR2 SVGAGI (reference sequence). The CDR3 has 13 amino acids. V gave up 5 bases and J gave up 2 bases, with 9 bases separating them. The CDR3 DNA reads as TGTGCCAGCAGTCCTGGACAGAACTATGGCTACACCTTC. Protein product: CASSPGQNYGYTF.

In nucleotides, the CDR3 is TGTGCCAGCAGTGAGAATGAGCCAGGACTAGCGGGTCTCCAAGAGACCCAGTACTTC. This gives the protein CASSENEPGLAGLQETQYF. This chain uses TRBV6-1 with TRBJ2-5, with 11 bases aligning to TRBD2. CDR3 length: 19 residues. Germline V CDR1 and CDR2: MNHNS, SASEGT. Losses at the gene ends were 3 bases for V and 1 base for J; bases not matched to a gene: 13.

The rearrangement uses TRBV14 and TRBJ2-5; D is possibly TRBD2 (6 bases). The ends were cut back, 4 bases at V and 7 bases at J, with 13 bases in the middle. This CDR3 has 13 amino acids. Per the germline V gene, CDR1 is SGHDN and CDR2 is FVKESK. CDR3 DNA sequence: TGTGCCAGCAGCCCACGACCCGGGGGGACCCAGTACTTC. It is translated as CASSPRPGGTQYF.

This CDR3 is CASSPGSFVSMNTEAFF. Here the CDR3 DNA reads TGTGCCAGCAGCCCAGGCAGTTTTGTTAGCATGAACACTGAAGCTTTCTTT. The V and J genes are TRBV11-1 and TRBJ1-1; D ambiguous. The CDR3 sequence is 17 residues long. The V end was cut by 5 bases, the J end by 0 bases, with 19 bases between. Germline-derived CDR1 and CDR2 are SGHAT and FQDESV (reference sequence). Variable domain in full (rest from reference TRBV11-1 and TRBJ1-1): EAEVAQSPRYKITEKSQAVAFWCDPISGHATLYWYRQILGQGPELLVQFQDESVVDDSQLPKDRFSAERLKGVDSTLKIQPAELGDSAMYLCASSPGSFVSMNTEAFFGQGTRLTVV.

This chain connects TRBV6-1 to TRBJ2-2; D is possibly TRBD1 (6 bases). The CDR3 length is 13 residues. V was clipped by 10 bases and J by 4 bases, with 13 bases between them. Per germline, CDR1 MNHNS and CDR2 SASEGT. CDR3 loop: CATTSRGTGELFF. CDR3 in DNA: TGTGCCACCACGTCCAGGGGCACCGGGGAGCTGTTTTTT.

As DNA, the CDR3 is TGTGCCAGCTCACCAGGGGCGGCGGGAGGTCCTGGTACGCAGTATTTT. Encoded protein: CASSPGAAGGPGTQYF. The rearrangement joins TRBV18 to TRBJ2-3, with TRBD2 identical over 8 bases. V shed 2 bases and J 8 bases; nucleotides not matched to a gene: 12. This CDR3 spans 16 amino acids. Germline-derived CDR1 and CDR2 are KGHSH and LQKENI.

CDR3 nucleotide sequence: TGTGCCAGCAGACTCACTAGCGACCACTACAATGAGCAGTTCTTC. It translates to CASRLTSDHYNEQFF. The chain couples TRBV6-1 to TRBJ2-1, with 7 bases lining up with TRBD2. The V and J ends lost 6 bases and 3 bases, in that order; junction bases with no gene match: 8. This CDR3 comprises 15 residues. The germline gives CDR1 MNHNS, CDR2 SASEGT.

The V call is TRBV13, the J call TRBJ2-6, with D possibly being TRBD1 (6 bases). The germline V gene encodes CDR1 PRHDT and CDR2 FYEKMQ (reference sequence). The CDR3 runs to 19 residues. Trimming took off 4 bases at V and 0 bases at J, with 19 bases between the two ends. CDR3 sequence reads: CASSSLEDSLISGANVLTF. The CDR3 DNA sequence: TGTGCCAGCAGCTCCCTTGAGGACAGTCTCATCTCTGGGGCCAACGTCCTGACTTTC.

This clone was counted a few times. The chain is built from TRBV6-6 and TRBJ1-5; perhaps TRBD1 as D (5 bases). Germline V gene lookup returns CDR1 MNHNY and CDR2 SVGAGI (reference sequence). V lost 7 bases to trimming and J lost 4 bases, with 11 bases between them. The length of the CDR3 is 13 residues. This chain's CDR3 is CASTHGGNQPQHF. Here the CDR3 DNA reads TGTGCCAGCACCCATGGGGGGAATCAGCCCCAGCATTTT.

The table lists this clone with a few counts. The genes are TRBV2 and TRBJ1-3; D is unresolved. This CDR3 spans 13 amino acids. Germline CDR1 and CDR2: SNHLY and FYNNEI. Trimming left V 4 bases short and J 4 bases short, with 8 bases between. The CDR3: CASSVGRGNTIYF. CDR3 nucleotide sequence: TGTGCCAGCAGTGTCGGGAGAGGAAACACCATATATTTT.

The gene calls are TRBV27 and TRBJ1-1; D unclear. The CDR3 sequence is 15 residues long. The germline V and J ends were trimmed by 3 bases and 5 bases, with 16 bases remaining between them. Germline V gene lookup returns CDR1 MNHEY and CDR2 SMNVEV (reference sequence). The CDR3 DNA reads TGTGCCAGCAGTTTGGATCGTCTGCCGCTTACTGAAGCTTTCTTT. It yields the protein CASSLDRLPLTEAFF.

This clone appeared a few times. The chain uses TRBV9 and TRBJ1-2; D might be TRBD1 (6 bases). Trimming took 4 bases from V and 2 from J, leaving 18 bases between them. In germline, CDR1 is SGDLS, CDR2 YYNGEE. This CDR3 contains 16 residues. The CDR3 sequence: CASSPREQGWNYGYTF. In nucleotides, the CDR3 is TGTGCCAGCAGCCCCCGAGAACAGGGTTGGAACTATGGCTACACCTTC.

The chain combines TRBV7-3 with TRBJ2-7; D not certain. Germline values: CDR1 SGHTA, CDR2 FQGTGA. Trimming removed 2 bases at V and 2 bases at J, with 10 bases between. CDR3 length equals 14 residues. The CDR3 DNA is TGTGCCAGCAGCTTAGGCCCGGGCGCCTACGAGCAGTACTTC. It is translated as CASSLGPGAYEQYF.

This clone was counted a single time. The V and J genes are TRBV6-4 and TRBJ2-3; D possibly corresponds to TRBD2 (6 bases). The CDR3 has 16 residues. CDR1 is MRHNA, CDR2 SNTAGT, per germline. Between the trimmed V and J ends, which lost 3 bases and 1 base, there was a span of 14 bases. The CDR3 sequence: CASSDGGTAGTDTQYF. As DNA, the CDR3 is TGTGCCAGCAGTGATGGGGGGACTGCTGGCACAGATACGCAGTATTTT.

The chain combines TRBV9 with TRBJ1-5; 10 nucleotides match TRBD1. CDR1 and CDR2 (germline): SGDLS, YYNGEE. The V gene end was trimmed by 2 bases and the J gene end by 6 bases; junction bases not matched to a gene: 5. The CDR3 length is 15 residues. Here the CDR3 reads CASSVEGQGTQPQHF. As DNA, the CDR3 is TGTGCCAGCAGCGTTGAGGGACAGGGGACTCAGCCCCAGCATTTT.

The chain combines TRBV27 with TRBJ1-5, with TRBD1 as a possible D gene (5 bases). This CDR3 has 15 residues. Per germline, CDR1 MNHEY and CDR2 SMNVEV (reference sequence). Between the trimmed V and J ends, which lost 3 bases and 2 bases, there was a span of 11 bases. The CDR3 here is CASSFGGLGNQPQHF. CDR3 nucleotide sequence: TGTGCCAGCAGTTTCGGGGGTCTGGGCAATCAGCCCCAGCATTTT.

The chain uses TRBV7-8 and TRBJ2-2; tentatively, D is TRBD1 (6 bases). Trimming took off 4 bases at V and 3 bases at J, with 12 bases between the two ends. The CDR3 is 15 amino acids. CDR1 and CDR2 from the germline V gene are SGHVS and FQNEAQ. The CDR3 DNA is TGTGCCAGCAGCTCCCTTGGACAGCACACCGGGGAGCTGTTTTTT. It encodes CASSSLGQHTGELFF.